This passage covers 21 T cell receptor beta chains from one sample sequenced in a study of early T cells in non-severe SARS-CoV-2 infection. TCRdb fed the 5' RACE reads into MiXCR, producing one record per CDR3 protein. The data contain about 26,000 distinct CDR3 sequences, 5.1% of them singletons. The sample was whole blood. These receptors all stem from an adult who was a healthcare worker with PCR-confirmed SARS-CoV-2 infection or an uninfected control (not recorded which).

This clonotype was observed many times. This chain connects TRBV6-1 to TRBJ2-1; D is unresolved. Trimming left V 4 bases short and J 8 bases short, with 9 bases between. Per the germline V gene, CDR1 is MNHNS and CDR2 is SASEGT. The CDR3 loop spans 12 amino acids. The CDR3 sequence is CASSVPSDEQFF. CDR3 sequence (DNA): TGTGCCAGCAGTGTGCCCTCGGATGAGCAGTTCTTC.

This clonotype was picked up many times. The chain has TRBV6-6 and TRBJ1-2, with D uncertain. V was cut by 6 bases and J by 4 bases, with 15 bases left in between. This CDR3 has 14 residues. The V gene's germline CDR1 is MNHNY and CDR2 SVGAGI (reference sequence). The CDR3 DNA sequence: TGTGCCAGCAGACCGCCCGGGTTCCTCTATGGCTACACCTTC. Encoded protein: CASRPPGFLYGYTF.

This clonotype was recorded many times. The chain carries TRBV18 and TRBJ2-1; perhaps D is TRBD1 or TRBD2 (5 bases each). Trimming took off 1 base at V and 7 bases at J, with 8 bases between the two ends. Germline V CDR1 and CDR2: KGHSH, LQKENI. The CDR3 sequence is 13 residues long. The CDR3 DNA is TGTGCCAGCTCACCACTGGGACGGAATGAGCAGTTCTTC. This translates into CASSPLGRNEQFF.

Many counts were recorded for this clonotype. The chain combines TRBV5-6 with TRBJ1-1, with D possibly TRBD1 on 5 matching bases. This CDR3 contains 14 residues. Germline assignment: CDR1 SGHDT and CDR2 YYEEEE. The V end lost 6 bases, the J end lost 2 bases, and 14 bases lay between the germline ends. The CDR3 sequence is CASTPRDYNTEAFF. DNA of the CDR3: TGTGCCAGCACCCCCCGGGACTACAACACTGAAGCTTTCTTT.

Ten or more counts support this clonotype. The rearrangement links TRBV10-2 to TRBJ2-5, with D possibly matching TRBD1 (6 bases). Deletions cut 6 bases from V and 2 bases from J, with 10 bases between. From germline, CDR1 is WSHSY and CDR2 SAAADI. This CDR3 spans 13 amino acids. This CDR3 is CASSQGNQETQYF. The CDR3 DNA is TGCGCCAGCAGCCAGGGGAATCAAGAGACCCAGTACTTC.

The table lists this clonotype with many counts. The DNA for the CDR3 is TGTGCTAGTTCCGGGACAGGGGGCGATACGCAGTATTTT. Amino acid sequence: CASSGTGGDTQYF. The chain carries TRBV12-5 and TRBJ2-3; 12 nucleotides match TRBD1. Germline V gene data show CDR1 as LGHNT and CDR2 as FRNRAP. The CDR3 runs to 13 residues. V lost 8 bases and J lost 6; bases outside the gene matches: 3.

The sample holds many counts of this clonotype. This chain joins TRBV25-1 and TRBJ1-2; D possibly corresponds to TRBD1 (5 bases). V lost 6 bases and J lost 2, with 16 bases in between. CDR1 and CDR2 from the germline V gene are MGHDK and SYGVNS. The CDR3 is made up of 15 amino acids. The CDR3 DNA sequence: TGTGCCAGCAGGGCCACAGGAGAAAAGAACTATGGCTACACCTTC. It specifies CASRATGEKNYGYTF.

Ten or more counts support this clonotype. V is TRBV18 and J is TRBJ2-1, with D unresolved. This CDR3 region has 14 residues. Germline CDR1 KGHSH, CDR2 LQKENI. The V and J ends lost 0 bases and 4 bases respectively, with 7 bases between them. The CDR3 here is CASSPPPLYNEQFF. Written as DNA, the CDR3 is TGTGCCAGCTCACCACCGCCCCTTTACAATGAGCAGTTCTTC.

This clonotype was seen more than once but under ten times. CDR3 loop: CASSSPWGGAGNQPQHF. The DNA of the CDR3 is TGTGCCAGTAGTTCTCCCTGGGGGGGGGCTGGCAATCAGCCCCAGCATTTT. The chain links TRBV19 to TRBJ1-5, with D maybe TRBD1 (6 bases). Germline CDR1 and CDR2: LNHDA and SQIVND (reference sequence). Trimming pared 5 bases from V and 2 bases from J, leaving 19 bases between. The CDR3 extends over 17 amino acids.

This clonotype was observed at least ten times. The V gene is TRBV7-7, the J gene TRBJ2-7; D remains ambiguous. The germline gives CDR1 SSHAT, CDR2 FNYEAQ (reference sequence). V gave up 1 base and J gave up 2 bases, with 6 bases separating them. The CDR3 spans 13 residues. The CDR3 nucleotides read TGTGCCAGCAGCTTAGGAGACACCTACGAGCAGTACTTC. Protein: CASSLGDTYEQYF.

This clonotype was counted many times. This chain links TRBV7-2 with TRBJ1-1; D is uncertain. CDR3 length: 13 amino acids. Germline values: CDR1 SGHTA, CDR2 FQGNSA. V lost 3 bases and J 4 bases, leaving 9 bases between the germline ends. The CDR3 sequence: CASSLNWGTEAFF. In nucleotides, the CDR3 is TGTGCCAGCAGCTTGAACTGGGGCACTGAAGCTTTCTTT.

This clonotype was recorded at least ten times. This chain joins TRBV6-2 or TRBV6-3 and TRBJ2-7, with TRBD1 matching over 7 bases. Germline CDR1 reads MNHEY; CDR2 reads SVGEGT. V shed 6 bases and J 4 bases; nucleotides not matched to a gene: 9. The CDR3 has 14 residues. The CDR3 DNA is TGTGCCAGCAGCTACGACAGGGAATCGTACGAGCAGTACTTC. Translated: CASSYDRESYEQYF.

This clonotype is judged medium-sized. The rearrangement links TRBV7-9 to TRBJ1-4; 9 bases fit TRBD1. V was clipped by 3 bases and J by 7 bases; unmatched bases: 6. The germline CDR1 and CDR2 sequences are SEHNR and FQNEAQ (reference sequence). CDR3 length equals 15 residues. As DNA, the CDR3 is TGTGCCAGCAGCTTGGCCGGGACAGGGTCTGAAAAACTGTTTTTT. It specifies CASSLAGTGSEKLFF.

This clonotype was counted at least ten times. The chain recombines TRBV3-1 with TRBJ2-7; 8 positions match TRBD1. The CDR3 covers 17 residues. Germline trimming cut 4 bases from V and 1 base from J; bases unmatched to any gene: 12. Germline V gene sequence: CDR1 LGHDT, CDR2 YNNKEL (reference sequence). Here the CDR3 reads CASSPQETGAASYEQYF. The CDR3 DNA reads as TGTGCCAGCAGCCCTCAAGAGACAGGGGCCGCATCCTACGAGCAGTACTTC.

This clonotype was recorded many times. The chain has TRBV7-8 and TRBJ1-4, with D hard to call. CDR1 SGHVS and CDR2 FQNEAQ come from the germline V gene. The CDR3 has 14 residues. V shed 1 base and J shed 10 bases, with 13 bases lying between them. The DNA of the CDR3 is TGTGCCAGCAGCTTAGGGACCGAAGCAGGAAAACTGTTTTTT. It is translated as CASSLGTEAGKLFF. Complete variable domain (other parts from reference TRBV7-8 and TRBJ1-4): GAGVSQSPRYKVAKRGQDVALRCDPISGHVSLFWYQQALGQGPEFLTYFQNEAQLDKSGLPSDRFFAERPEGSVSTLKIQRTQQEDSAVYLCASSLGTEAGKLFFGSGTQLSVL.

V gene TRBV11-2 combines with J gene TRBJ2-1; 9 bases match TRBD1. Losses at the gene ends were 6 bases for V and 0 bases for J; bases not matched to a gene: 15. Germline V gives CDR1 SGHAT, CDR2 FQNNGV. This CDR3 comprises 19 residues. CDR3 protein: CASSIQGAADSSSYNEQFF. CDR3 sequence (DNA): TGTGCCAGCAGTATACAGGGGGCCGCTGATTCTAGCTCCTACAATGAGCAGTTCTTC.

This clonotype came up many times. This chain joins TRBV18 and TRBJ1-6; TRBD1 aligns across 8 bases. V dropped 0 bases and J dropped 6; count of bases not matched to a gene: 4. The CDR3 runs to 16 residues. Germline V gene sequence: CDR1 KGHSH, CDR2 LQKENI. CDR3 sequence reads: CASSPPSTGGNSPLHF. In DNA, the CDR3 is TGTGCCAGCTCACCACCATCCACAGGGGGTAATTCACCCCTCCACTTT.

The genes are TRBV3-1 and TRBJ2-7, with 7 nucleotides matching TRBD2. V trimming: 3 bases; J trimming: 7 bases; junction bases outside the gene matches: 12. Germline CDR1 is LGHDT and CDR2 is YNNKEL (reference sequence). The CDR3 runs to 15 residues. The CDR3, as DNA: TGTGCCAGCAGCCAGGGGGGGATAGGAGTCGGTGAGCAGTACTTC. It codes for CASSQGGIGVGEQYF.

CDR3 sequence (DNA): TGTGCCATCAGCCCGGGGACAGGAGATCGAGATACGCAGTATTTT. As protein: CAISPGTGDRDTQYF. The rearrangement links TRBV10-3 to TRBJ2-3; 8 bases are shared with TRBD1. The CDR3 spans 15 residues. The ends lost 6 bases at V and 5 bases at J; junction bases unmatched: 10. The germline V gene has CDR1 ENHRY and CDR2 SYGVKD.

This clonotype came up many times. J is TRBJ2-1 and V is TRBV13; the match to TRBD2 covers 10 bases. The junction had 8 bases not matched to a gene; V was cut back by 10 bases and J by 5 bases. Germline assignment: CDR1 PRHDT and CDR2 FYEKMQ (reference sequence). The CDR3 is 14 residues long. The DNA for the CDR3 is TGTGCCACCACCCCCACTAGCGGGGACAATGAGCAGTTCTTC. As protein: CATTPTSGDNEQFF.

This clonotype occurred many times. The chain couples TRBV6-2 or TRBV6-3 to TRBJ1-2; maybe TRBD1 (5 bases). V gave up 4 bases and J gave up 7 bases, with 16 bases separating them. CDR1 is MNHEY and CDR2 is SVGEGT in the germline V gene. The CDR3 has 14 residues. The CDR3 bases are TGTGCCAGCAGTTGGGGCGCACAGGCTCGTGGCTACACCTTC. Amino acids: CASSWGAQARGYTF.